These T cell receptor beta chains were read from a single sample in a study of beta chain features in type 1 diabetes. The data were produced by immunoSEQ multiplex PCR, yet TCRdb's version contains in-frame clones alone and is incomplete. This sample has some 370,000 clones, with 9.6% found just once. Sequenced: central memory CD4+ T cells from blood. The receptor set was obtained from a man aged 25-40 years with type 1 diabetes. Both conserved end residues are part of each CDR3. The D gene is left open where the match is weak. Clone size is shown for a subset of rows, as once, few, many or a class of expanded clone.

J gene: TRBJ2-3
V gene: TRBV6-6
clone size: many
D gene: TRBD1
CDR3 protein: CASSYSGTGSTDTQYF
CDR3 DNA: TGTGCCAGCAGTTACTCAGGGACAGGTAGCACAGATACGCAGTATTTT

J gene: TRBJ1-1
V gene: TRBV5-4
clone size: few
D gene: .
CDR3 protein: CASSLIDPNTEAFF
CDR3 DNA: TGTGCCAGCAGCTTGATTGATCCGAACACTGAAGCTTTCTTT

J gene: TRBJ1-1
V gene: TRBV4-3
clone size: .
D gene: .
CDR3 protein: CASSHERFTEAFF
CDR3 DNA: TGCGCCAGCAGCCACGAACGGTTCACTGAAGCTTTCTTT

J gene: TRBJ2-7
V gene: TRBV28
clone size: .
D gene: .
CDR3 protein: CASLPITDSLNSYEQYF
CDR3 DNA: TGTGCCAGCCTTCCTATAACAGATTCCCTAAACTCCTACGAGCAGTACTTC

J gene: TRBJ2-5
V gene: TRBV2
clone size: few
D gene: .
CDR3 protein: CASRGLETQYF
CDR3 DNA: TGTGCCAGCAGGGGACTGGAGACCCAGTACTTC

J gene: TRBJ2-1
V gene: TRBV11-2
clone size: few
D gene: .
CDR3 protein: CASSPSEGVGKFF
CDR3 DNA: TGTGCCAGCAGCCCCTCGGAAGGGGTGGGGAAGTTCTTC

J gene: TRBJ2-5
V gene: TRBV4-3
clone size: few
D gene: TRBD1
CDR3 protein: CASSQDYRQGGREQYF
CDR3 DNA: TGCGCCAGCAGCCAAGATTATCGACAGGGGGGTAGGGAGCAGTACTTC

J gene: TRBJ2-7
V gene: TRBV5-4
clone size: .
D gene: .
CDR3 protein: CASSLAGSAGSLEQYF
CDR3 DNA: TGTGCCAGCAGCTTGGCAGGTTCGGCAGGGTCCCTCGAGCAGTACTTC

J gene: TRBJ2-3
V gene: TRBV19
clone size: few
D gene: .
CDR3 protein: CASTHKTGTDTQYF
CDR3 DNA: TGTGCCAGTACCCATAAGACAGGCACAGATACGCAGTATTTT

J gene: TRBJ1-2
V gene: TRBV5-4
clone size: few
D gene: .
CDR3 protein: CASSRQDRGHYGYTF
CDR3 DNA: TGTGCCAGCAGCCGCCAAGACCGGGGACACTATGGCTACACCTTC

J gene: TRBJ2-7
V gene: TRBV7-9
clone size: few
D gene: .
CDR3 protein: CASSSPAGVSYEQYF
CDR3 DNA: TGTGCCAGCAGCTCCCCGGCAGGGGTCTCTTACGAGCAGTACTTC

J gene: TRBJ1-1
V gene: TRBV7-2
clone size: .
D gene: .
CDR3 protein: CASSLVLRNTEAFF
CDR3 DNA: TGTGCCAGCAGCTTAGTGCTGAGGAACACTGAAGCTTTCTTT

J gene: TRBJ2-1
V gene: TRBV9
clone size: few
D gene: TRBD2
CDR3 protein: CASSVGAGGPNEQFF
CDR3 DNA: TGTGCCAGCAGCGTAGGGGCGGGAGGGCCCAATGAGCAGTTCTTC

J gene: TRBJ2-2
V gene: TRBV19
clone size: few
D gene: TRBD1
CDR3 protein: CASSIRTGMNTGELFF
CDR3 DNA: TGTGCCAGTAGTATACGGACAGGGATGAACACCGGGGAGCTGTTTTTT

J gene: TRBJ2-1
V gene: TRBV9
clone size: few
D gene: TRBD2
CDR3 protein: CASSARTSESSYNEQFF
CDR3 DNA: TGTGCCAGCAGCGCCAGGACTAGCGAGAGCTCCTACAATGAGCAGTTCTTC

J gene: TRBJ1-2
V gene: TRBV9
clone size: .
D gene: .
CDR3 protein: CASSVGGSGFPLYGYTF
CDR3 DNA: TGTGCCAGCAGCGTAGGGGGAAGTGGATTCCCCCTCTATGGCTACACCTTC

J gene: TRBJ1-4
V gene: TRBV5-8
clone size: .
D gene: .
CDR3 protein: CASSFSSTNEKLFF
CDR3 DNA: TGTGCCAGCAGCTTCTCGTCAACTAATGAAAAACTGTTTTTT

J gene: TRBJ2-7
V gene: TRBV4-1
clone size: .
D gene: .
CDR3 protein: CASSHPTGEGEQYF
CDR3 DNA: TGCGCCAGCAGCCATCCGACAGGGGAGGGCGAGCAGTACTTC

J gene: TRBJ2-1
V gene: TRBV7-2
clone size: few
D gene: .
CDR3 protein: CASSLGITNNEQFF
CDR3 DNA: TGTGCCAGCAGCTTAGGTATTACTAACAATGAGCAGTTCTTC

J gene: TRBJ2-5
V gene: TRBV5-6
clone size: .
D gene: .
CDR3 protein: CASSLPGGQGETQYF
CDR3 DNA: TGTGCCAGCAGCTTACCAGGGGGGCAGGGAGAGACCCAGTACTTC

J gene: TRBJ2-3
V gene: TRBV11-3
clone size: few
D gene: .
CDR3 protein: CASSLGQRDTQYF
CDR3 DNA: TGTGCCAGCAGCTTAGGCCAGCGGGATACGCAGTATTTT

J gene: TRBJ2-5
V gene: TRBV10-3
clone size: .
D gene: .
CDR3 protein: CAISESGRQETQYF
CDR3 DNA: TGTGCCATCAGTGAGTCGGGGCGACAAGAGACCCAGTACTTC

J gene: TRBJ1-5
V gene: TRBV28
clone size: many
D gene: .
CDR3 protein: CASSLQNGQPQHF
CDR3 DNA: TGTGCCAGCAGTTTGCAGAACGGTCAGCCCCAGCATTTT

J gene: TRBJ2-3
V gene: TRBV29-1
clone size: many
D gene: .
CDR3 protein: CTCSGEGGTDTQYF
CDR3 DNA: TGCACCTGTTCAGGGGAAGGAGGGACAGATACGCAGTATTTT

J gene: TRBJ2-3
V gene: TRBV11-2
clone size: .
D gene: .
CDR3 protein: CASSIGRAPVTDTQYF
CDR3 DNA: TGTGCCAGCAGCATCGGACGAGCCCCCGTGACAGATACGCAGTATTTT

J gene: TRBJ2-3
V gene: TRBV28
clone size: .
D gene: .
CDR3 protein: CATKPSTDTQYF
CDR3 DNA: TGTGCTACCAAACCTAGCACAGATACGCAGTATTTT

J gene: TRBJ2-3
V gene: TRBV6-5
clone size: few
D gene: .
CDR3 protein: CASRRQPYTDTQYF
CDR3 DNA: TGTGCCAGCAGAAGACAGCCGTACACAGATACGCAGTATTTT

J gene: TRBJ1-2
V gene: TRBV6-5
clone size: few
D gene: TRBD1
CDR3 protein: CASSGGQGEGYTF
CDR3 DNA: TGTGCCAGCAGTGGGGGACAGGGTGAAGGCTACACCTTC

J gene: TRBJ1-1
V gene: TRBV19
clone size: .
D gene: .
CDR3 protein: CASSPLQGTTEAFF
CDR3 DNA: TGTGCCAGTAGTCCGTTGCAGGGAACCACTGAAGCTTTCTTT

J gene: TRBJ1-5
V gene: TRBV7-8
clone size: .
D gene: .
CDR3 protein: CASSFTTENQPQHF
CDR3 DNA: TGTGCCAGCAGCTTTACGACAGAAAATCAGCCCCAGCATTTT

J gene: TRBJ1-1
V gene: TRBV10-3
clone size: few
D gene: TRBD1
CDR3 protein: CAISATGGNTEAFF
CDR3 DNA: TGTGCCATCAGTGCGACAGGGGGCAACACTGAAGCTTTCTTT

J gene: TRBJ2-5
V gene: TRBV28
clone size: few
D gene: .
CDR3 protein: CASRRETQYF
CDR3 DNA: TGTGCCAGCCGTCGAGAGACCCAGTACTTC

J gene: TRBJ1-2
V gene: TRBV7-9
clone size: .
D gene: .
CDR3 protein: CASSFPGSNGYTF
CDR3 DNA: TGTGCCAGCAGCTTTCCCGGGTCTAATGGCTACACCTTC

J gene: TRBJ2-3
V gene: TRBV5-4
clone size: many
D gene: TRBD2
CDR3 protein: CASSLVVGGSDTQYF
CDR3 DNA: TGTGCCAGCAGCTTGGTAGTGGGAGGGTCAGATACGCAGTATTTT

J gene: TRBJ2-6
V gene: TRBV29-1
clone size: many
D gene: .
CDR3 protein: CSAGSSGANVLTF
CDR3 DNA: TGCAGCGCCGGGAGCTCTGGGGCCAACGTCCTGACTTTC

J gene: TRBJ1-2
V gene: TRBV7-3
clone size: .
D gene: .
CDR3 protein: CASSPHAGLDGYTF
CDR3 DNA: TGTGCCAGCAGTCCCCATGCCGGGCTCGATGGCTACACCTTC

J gene: TRBJ1-4
V gene: TRBV7-9
clone size: .
D gene: TRBD1
CDR3 protein: CASSQFKTGRNEKLFF
CDR3 DNA: TGTGCCAGCAGCCAATTCAAGACAGGGCGCAATGAAAAACTGTTTTTT

J gene: TRBJ1-5
V gene: TRBV6-6
clone size: few
D gene: .
CDR3 protein: CASRPGYSNQPQHF
CDR3 DNA: TGTGCCAGCAGGCCGGGGTATAGCAATCAGCCCCAGCATTTT

J gene: TRBJ2-2
V gene: TRBV7-2
clone size: many
D gene: .
CDR3 protein: CASQLTGNTGELFF
CDR3 DNA: TGTGCCAGCCAGTTGACGGGGAACACCGGGGAGCTGTTTTTT

J gene: TRBJ1-5
V gene: TRBV28
clone size: few
D gene: TRBD1
CDR3 protein: CASTEPGGANQPQHF
CDR3 DNA: TGTGCCAGCACCGAACCAGGGGGCGCCAATCAGCCCCAGCATTTT

J gene: TRBJ2-7
V gene: TRBV5-1
clone size: .
D gene: TRBD2
CDR3 protein: CASSRLAGAVNEQYF
CDR3 DNA: TGCGCCAGCAGCCGCCTAGCGGGAGCGGTGAACGAGCAGTACTTC